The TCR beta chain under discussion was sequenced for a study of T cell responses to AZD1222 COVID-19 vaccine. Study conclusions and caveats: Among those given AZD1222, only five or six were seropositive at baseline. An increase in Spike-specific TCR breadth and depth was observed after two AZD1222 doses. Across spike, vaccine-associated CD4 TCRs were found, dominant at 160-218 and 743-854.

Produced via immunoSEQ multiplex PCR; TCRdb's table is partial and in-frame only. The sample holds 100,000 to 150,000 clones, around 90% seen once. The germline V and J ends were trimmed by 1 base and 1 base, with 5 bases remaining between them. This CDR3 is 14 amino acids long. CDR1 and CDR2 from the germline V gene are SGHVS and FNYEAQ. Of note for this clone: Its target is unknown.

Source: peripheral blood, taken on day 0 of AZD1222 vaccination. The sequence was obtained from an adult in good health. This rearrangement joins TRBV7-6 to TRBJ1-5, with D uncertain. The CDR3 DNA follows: TGTGCCAGCAGCTTAGGGGAAAGCAATCAGCCCCAGCATTTT. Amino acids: CASSLGESNQPQHF.